The 27 T cell receptor beta chains below come from one sample, sequenced in a study of shared clonotypes between healthy human individuals. Naive CD8 cells comprised CD45RO-negative, CCR7-positively selected cells, excluding terminally differentiated effector memory CD45RA+ cells. The data were produced by immunoSEQ multiplex PCR, yet TCRdb's version contains in-frame clones alone and is incomplete. The profile shows approximately 2,200,000 clones, approximately 94% of them singletons. The sequenced sample consisted of naive CD8+ T cells from PBMCs. The receptors were sampled from a man aged 18 to 35 in good health. Some clones in this sample may be carry-over from other donors' samples.

As concerns this clone: Within the sample, other DNA sequences also encode this same CDR3. V usage is TRBV5-6 and J usage is TRBJ2-7, with D perhaps TRBD1 or TRBD2 (5 bases each). Germline assignment: CDR1 SGHDT and CDR2 YYEEEE. V dropped 2 bases and J dropped 2 bases, with 8 bases sitting between them. The CDR3 has 13 amino acids. CDR3 sequence: CASSLRGPYEQYF. CDR3 bases: TGTGCCAGCAGCTTAAGGGGACCCTACGAGCAGTACTTC.

The genes are TRBV28 and TRBJ2-7; TRBD2 matches 9 bases. Germline assignment: CDR1 MDHEN and CDR2 SYDVKM. The length of the CDR3 is 17 residues. V gave up 6 bases and J gave up 5 bases; unmatched junction bases: 17. CDR3 nucleotide sequence: TGTGCCAGCAGCCCCCTCACGGGGGTAGCGGGAGTCCACGAGCAGTACTTC. Protein sequence: CASSPLTGVAGVHEQYF.

The V call is TRBV5-1, the J call TRBJ2-1; TRBD1 or TRBD2 may be the D gene (5 bases each). Trimming removed 3 bases at V and 4 bases at J, with 14 bases between. CDR1 SGHRS and CDR2 YFSETQ come from the germline V gene. This CDR3 spans 15 amino acids. CDR3 DNA sequence: TGCGCCAGCAGCTCCTTCGGGACCGCATACAATGAGCAGTTCTTC. Translation: CASSSFGTAYNEQFF. The whole variable domain, remainder taken from reference TRBV5-1 and TRBJ2-1, is KAGVTQTPRYLIKTRGQQVTLSCSPISGHRSVSWYQQTPGQGLQFLFEYFSETQRNKGNFPGRFSGRQFSNSRSEMNVSTLELGDSALYLCASSSFGTAYNEQFFGPGTRLTVL.

This chain uses TRBV7-9 with TRBJ2-7, with D possibly being TRBD1 or TRBD2 (5 bases each). Germline CDR1 reads SEHNR; CDR2 reads FQNEAQ (reference sequence). V lost 4 bases and J 4 bases, leaving 17 bases between the germline ends. This CDR3 is 15 amino acids long. As DNA, the CDR3 is TGTGCCAGCAGCTCGCCGGGACCATCCGTATACGAGCAGTACTTC. It encodes CASSSPGPSVYEQYF.

The genes are TRBV4-1 and TRBJ1-5; D not certain. There are 15 residues in the CDR3. V was pared by 0 bases and J by 4 bases, with 10 bases between. The germline CDR1 and CDR2 sequences are MGHRA and YSYEKL. The CDR3 sequence: CASSQEPTLNQPQHF. Here the CDR3 DNA reads TGCGCCAGCAGCCAAGAACCAACCCTTAATCAGCCCCAGCATTTT.

The CDR3 nucleotides are TGTGCCAGTAGTTCCCCCCTTTCCGACAGGGAATATAGCAATCAGCCCCAGCATTTT. As protein: CASSSPLSDREYSNQPQHF. The J gene is TRBJ1-5, the V gene TRBV19; 7 bases line up with TRBD1. The CDR3 has 19 residues. Unmatched junction bases numbered 16, after V lost 5 bases and J lost 0 bases. CDR1 LNHDA and CDR2 SQIVND come from the germline V gene (reference sequence). Variable domain in full (rest from reference TRBV19 and TRBJ1-5): DGGITQSPKYLFRKEGQNVTLSCEQNLNHDAMYWYRQDPGQGLRLIYYSQIVNDFQKGDIAEGYSVSREKKESFPLTVTSAQKNPTAFYLCASSSPLSDREYSNQPQHFGDGTRLSIL.

The chain links TRBV29-1 to TRBJ2-1; a possible D gene is TRBD2 (6 bases). The V and J ends lost 6 bases and 9 bases respectively, with 15 bases between them. The CDR3 consists of 12 residues. CDR1 SQVTM and CDR2 ANQGSEA come from the germline V gene. The CDR3 DNA is TGCAGCGTGCACCCCCGGGAGAGTGAGCAGTTCTTC. Amino acid sequence: CSVHPRESEQFF.

The rearrangement uses TRBV5-1 and TRBJ2-7, with TRBD2 matching over 8 bases. V shed 1 base and J 7 bases; nucleotides not matched to a gene: 7. The length of the CDR3 is 14 residues. Germline CDR1 SGHRS, CDR2 YFSETQ. Here the CDR3 reads CASSLPGGPDEQYF. In nucleotides, the CDR3 is TGCGCCAGCAGCTTGCCGGGAGGGCCGGATGAGCAGTACTTC.

The chain links TRBV5-6 to TRBJ2-7; tentative D call: TRBD2 (6 bases). Deletions cut 7 bases from V and 3 bases from J, with 23 bases between. Germline CDR1 SGHDT, CDR2 YYEEEE. The CDR3 runs to 16 residues. The CDR3, as DNA: TGTGCCAGCGCAAGTTTAACCGCGGGACTTATCTACGAGCAGTACTTC. Translating gives CASASLTAGLIYEQYF.

This rearrangement joins TRBV14 to TRBJ2-1; D is perhaps TRBD1 (6 bases). Germline CDR1 is SGHDN and CDR2 is FVKESK. The CDR3 runs to 14 residues. Deletions cut 8 bases from V and 5 bases from J, with 16 bases between. This CDR3 is CASCPRPGDNEQFF. Here the CDR3 DNA reads TGTGCCAGCTGCCCGAGACCAGGGGACAATGAGCAGTTCTTC.

The chain couples TRBV10-3 to TRBJ2-2; no reliable D call. The V end lost 6 bases, the J end lost 0 bases, and 8 bases lay between the germline ends. The CDR3 runs 14 residues. Germline loops: CDR1 ENHRY, CDR2 SYGVKD. The CDR3 sequence is CAIRPNSNTGELFF. The CDR3 region has the DNA TGTGCCATCAGACCGAATTCGAACACCGGGGAGCTGTTTTTT.

V usage is TRBV2 and J usage is TRBJ1-4; D not resolved. This CDR3 region has 14 residues. Germline CDR1 reads SNHLY; CDR2 reads FYNNEI. V was cut by 3 bases and J by 7 bases, with 12 bases left in between. CDR3 sequence reads: CASSDSTNLEKLFF. The CDR3 DNA sequence: TGTGCCAGCAGTGACAGCACCAACCTTGAAAAACTGTTTTTT.

The CDR3 DNA follows: TGTGCCAGCAGCTTAGGAGTGCGGACCGAAGACTACGAGCAGTACTTC. Protein: CASSLGVRTEDYEQYF. The chain recombines TRBV11-2 with TRBJ2-7; D unresolved. Trimming shortened V by 1 base and J by 3 bases, and 16 bases separated the two germline ends. Per germline, CDR1 SGHAT and CDR2 FQNNGV. The CDR3 length is 16 residues.

With regard to this clone: A much larger clone differs by one base, so this may be a read error. The sample has other DNA sequences that encode this CDR3 too. The rearrangement joins TRBV7-9 to TRBJ2-7; unclear D gene. V lost 5 bases and J lost 0, with 5 bases in between. The CDR3 is 12 amino acids. Germline-derived CDR1 and CDR2 are SEHNR and FQNEAQ (reference sequence). The CDR3 DNA sequence: TGTGCCAGCAGCCCCACCTCCTACGAGCAGTACTTC. Residues: CASSPTSYEQYF.

Only one count was recorded for this clone. V is TRBV29-1 and J is TRBJ2-7; possibly TRBD1 for D (6 bases). CDR3 size: 16 residues. The germline CDR1 and CDR2 sequences are SQVTM and ANQGSEA. Deletions cut 2 bases from V and 1 base from J, with 18 bases between. The CDR3 coding sequence is TGCAGCGTTGAATTGGTCGGGACACGAGATTCCTACGAGCAGTACTTC. Its translation is CSVELVGTRDSYEQYF.

This sequence joins TRBV4-3 and TRBJ2-3; tentative D call: TRBD2 (5 bases). The CDR3 covers 14 residues. Trimming took 1 base from V and 7 from J, leaving 12 bases between them. Germline CDR1 is LGHNA and CDR2 is YSLEER. CDR3 coding DNA: TGCGCCAGCAGCCAAGCCGGACTGAAAAATACGCAGTATTTT. Translation: CASSQAGLKNTQYF.

This chain joins TRBV9 and TRBJ2-2; 7 bases match TRBD1. V lost 6 bases, J lost 3 bases, and 5 bases stayed unmatched. In germline, CDR1 is SGDLS, CDR2 YYNGEE. The CDR3 runs to 14 residues. CDR3 DNA sequence: TGTGCCAGCAAAGGGGACAGCTACACCGGGGAGCTGTTTTTT. Protein sequence: CASKGDSYTGELFF.

This chain connects TRBV29-1 to TRBJ2-5; D perhaps matches TRBD1 (5 bases). The DNA matches TRBJ2-7 better at its end, which makes the J call doubtful. The CDR3 is 14 amino acids. The germline V gene encodes CDR1 SQVTM and CDR2 ANQGSEA. This chain's CDR3 is CSVIGAESSYEQYF. In nucleotides, the CDR3 is TGCAGCGTCATAGGGGCGGAGAGCTCCTACGAGCAGTACTTC.

The chain links TRBV29-1 to TRBJ1-1, with D possibly matching TRBD1 (6 bases). Trimming left V 5 bases short and J 1 base short, with 20 bases between. Germline V CDR1 and CDR2: SQVTM, ANQGSEA. The CDR3 totals 16 residues. The CDR3 spells CSVRPAERGRNTEAFF. In nucleotides, the CDR3 is TGCAGCGTTCGCCCCGCGGAGCGGGGGCGGAACACTGAAGCTTTCTTT.

This chain links TRBV6-5 with TRBJ1-4; weak D call: TRBD1 (6 bases). V was clipped by 2 bases and J by 7 bases, with 14 bases between them. The germline V gene encodes CDR1 MNHEY and CDR2 SVGAGI. There are 15 residues in the CDR3. The CDR3 DNA reads TGTGCCAGCAGTTACGGTCGGACAGTCACTGAAAAACTGTTTTTT. Its translation: CASSYGRTVTEKLFF.

In its sample, this clone was seen a few times. This chain uses TRBV2 with TRBJ1-2; TRBD1 agrees at 7 bases. The CDR3 covers 14 residues. Germline V CDR1 and CDR2: SNHLY, FYNNEI. V was clipped by 5 bases and J by 6 bases; unmatched bases: 9. CDR3 nucleotides: TGTGCCAGCAGTCCCCTCGGGACAGAGGATGGCTACACCTTC. Translating it yields CASSPLGTEDGYTF. Full variable domain (remainder filled in from reference TRBV2 and TRBJ1-2): EPEVTQTPSHQVTQMGQEVILRCVPISNHLYFYWYRQILGQKVEFLVSFYNNEISEKSEIFDDQFSVERPDGSNFTLKIRSTKLEDSAMYFCASSPLGTEDGYTFGSGTRLTVV.

The J gene is TRBJ1-1, the V gene TRBV27; D call uncertain. CDR1 is MNHEY, CDR2 SMNVEV, per germline (reference sequence). V was shortened by 9 bases and J by 4 bases, with 15 bases between the two germline ends. The CDR3 loop spans 13 amino acids. The CDR3 region is CASRIAEGTEAFF. The DNA of the CDR3 is TGTGCCAGTAGAATCGCAGAGGGCACTGAAGCTTTCTTT.

The chain recombines TRBV5-6 with TRBJ1-2; D is unresolved. The V gene lost 0 bases and the J gene lost 0 bases, with 6 bases spanning the gap. The CDR3 length is 14 residues. Germline V gene lookup returns CDR1 SGHDT and CDR2 YYEEEE. CDR3 coding DNA: TGTGCCAGCAGCTTGGACAGCGCTAACTATGGCTACACCTTC. Translating gives CASSLDSANYGYTF. Full variable domain (missing parts from reference TRBV5-6 and TRBJ1-2): DAGVTQSPTHLIKTRGQQVTLRCSPKSGHDTVSWYQQALGQGPQFIFQYYEEEERQRGNFPDRFSGHQFPNYSSELNVNALLLGDSALYLCASSLDSANYGYTFGSGTRLTVV.

This clone has only one observation. This CDR3 is also generated by other DNA sequences in the sample. The chain's CDR3 is CASSSTGTGAYEQYF. The CDR3 region has the DNA TGTGCCAGCAGCTCTACCGGGACAGGGGCCTACGAGCAGTACTTC. The chain has TRBV7-9 and TRBJ2-7; 10 nucleotides line up with TRBD1. V shed 4 bases, J shed 2 bases, and the junction held 5 bases outside the gene matches. Germline CDR1 reads SEHNR; CDR2 reads FQNEAQ (reference sequence). This CDR3 has 15 residues.

J is TRBJ2-1 and V is TRBV4-3, with D maybe TRBD2 (6 bases). Germline V gene data show CDR1 as LGHNA and CDR2 as YSLEER. This CDR3 is built from 17 residues. The V gene lost 0 bases and the J gene lost 0 bases, with 12 bases spanning the gap. The CDR3: CASSQDSSASSYNEQFF. The CDR3 DNA is TGCGCCAGCAGCCAAGATTCTAGCGCGAGCTCCTACAATGAGCAGTTCTTC.

This chain connects TRBV9 to TRBJ2-2; D tentatively reads TRBD1 or TRBD2 (5 bases each). The germline CDR1 and CDR2 sequences are SGDLS and YYNGEE. Trimming took 1 base from V and 5 from J, leaving 15 bases between them. The CDR3 sequence is 16 residues long. The CDR3 DNA reads TGTGCCAGCAGCGTACCCGCGGGCTGGGGGACCGGGGAGCTGTTTTTT. This sequence encodes CASSVPAGWGTGELFF.

The rearrangement uses TRBV11-2 and TRBJ2-5; D is uncertain. Trimming removed 5 bases from V and 5 bases from J, with 12 bases in between. The V gene's germline CDR1 is SGHAT and CDR2 FQNNGV. CDR3 length: 13 residues. CDR3 region: CASSPRVWETQYF. CDR3 nucleotide sequence: TGTGCCAGCAGCCCAAGGGTGTGGGAGACCCAGTACTTC.